What follows are 6 T cell receptor beta chains derived from one specimen sequenced in a study of OX40 agonist ivuxolimab in advanced cancers. Generated by immunoSEQ multiplex PCR, the TCRdb table keeps only in-frame clones and is missing some. The sample holds 75,000 to 100,000 clones, around 90% seen once. The sequencing used CD4+ or CD8+ T cells sorted from blood, collected in a trial of the OX40 agonist ivuxolimab. These receptor sequences come from an adult with an advanced solid tumor such as melanoma, head and neck, liver or kidney cancer.

The rearrangement uses TRBV15 and TRBJ1-4, with D unresolved. V lost 0 bases and J 8 bases, leaving 7 bases between the germline ends. This CDR3 has 13 amino acids. Germline lookup yields CDR1 LNHNV and CDR2 YYDKDF (reference sequence). CDR3 nucleotide sequence: TGTGCCACCAGCAGAGATCGAGGGGAAAAACTGTTTTTT. It specifies CATSRDRGEKLFF.

This clone was detected only a few times. The chain carries TRBV6-1 and TRBJ1-5; D may be TRBD1 (5 bases). CDR1 and CDR2 (germline): MNHNS, SASEGT. This CDR3 spans 14 amino acids. Trimming removed 2 bases from V and 6 bases from J, with 11 bases in between. In nucleotides, the CDR3 is TGTGCCAGCAGTGAACCGGTCAGGGCTCAGCCCCAGCATTTT. Protein: CASSEPVRAQPQHF.

The genes are TRBV5-1 and TRBJ2-1, with D tentatively TRBD2 (6 bases). V was cut by 2 bases and J by 8 bases, with 20 bases left in between. CDR3 length: 16 amino acids. Per the germline V gene, CDR1 is SGHRS and CDR2 is YFSETQ. The CDR3 DNA is TGCGCCAGCAGCTTCCCCCAAGTGGGGGGAAGGGATGAGCAGTTCTTC. This translates into CASSFPQVGGRDEQFF.

This clone was counted a few times. This chain uses TRBV10-1 with TRBJ1-1; 8 bases fit TRBD1. Trimming took 2 bases from V and 10 from J; bases not matched to a gene: 3. The CDR3 length is 12 residues. Germline V gives CDR1 WNHNN, CDR2 SYGVQD (reference sequence). The CDR3 nucleotides read TGCGCCAGCAGTGAGGGACAGGGTCTAGCTTTCTTT. Protein sequence: CASSEGQGLAFF.

This chain connects TRBV28 to TRBJ1-1; D is perhaps TRBD1 (6 bases). The CDR3 covers 16 residues. Germline CDR1 is MDHEN and CDR2 is SYDVKM. V was clipped by 8 bases and J by 3 bases, with 22 bases between them. CDR3 sequence: CASGSRGPAGDTEAFF. CDR3 in DNA: TGTGCCAGCGGTTCCAGGGGCCCTGCCGGGGACACTGAAGCTTTCTTT.

The chain is built from TRBV10-1 and TRBJ1-1; TRBD1 matches 7 bases. The CDR3 length is 14 residues. The V and J ends lost 6 bases and 1 base, in that order; junction bases with no gene match: 5. Germline V gene lookup returns CDR1 WNHNN and CDR2 SYGVQD (reference sequence). This chain's CDR3 is CASSSGTANTEAFF. The CDR3, as DNA: TGCGCCAGCAGCTCCGGGACAGCGAACACTGAAGCTTTCTTT.